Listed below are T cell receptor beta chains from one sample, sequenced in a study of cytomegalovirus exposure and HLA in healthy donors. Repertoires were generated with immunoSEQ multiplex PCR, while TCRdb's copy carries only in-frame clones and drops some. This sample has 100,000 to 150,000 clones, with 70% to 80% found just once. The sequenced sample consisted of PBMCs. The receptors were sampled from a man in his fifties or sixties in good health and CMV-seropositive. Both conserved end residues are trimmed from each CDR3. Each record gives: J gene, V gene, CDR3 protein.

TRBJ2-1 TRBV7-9 ASSVTSGGFYNEQF
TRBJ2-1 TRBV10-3 AISETVNEQF
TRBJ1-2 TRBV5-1 ASSLDYGGNYGYT
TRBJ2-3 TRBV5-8 ASSLGSGGNTDTQY
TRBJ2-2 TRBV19 ASRTADRAGELF
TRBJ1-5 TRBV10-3 AISERGQGHGQPQH
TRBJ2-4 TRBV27 ASSFRGLAIGAKNIQY
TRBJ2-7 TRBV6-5 ASSYTSGGVYEQY
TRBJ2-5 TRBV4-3 ASSVGTSGKETQY
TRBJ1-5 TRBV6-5 ASNPGGLGQPQH
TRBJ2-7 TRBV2 ATQASPGTGSYEQY
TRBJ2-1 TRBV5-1 ASSASGIYNEQF
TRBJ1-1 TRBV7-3 ASSRQGDRQAF
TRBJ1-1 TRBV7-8 ASSLDGGQRAF
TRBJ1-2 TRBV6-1 ASKVSAANYGYT
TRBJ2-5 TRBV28 ASGMRWRQETQY
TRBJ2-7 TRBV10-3 ASLRDSSSYEQY
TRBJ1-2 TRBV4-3 ASSQVSDRAFRYT
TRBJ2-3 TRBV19 ASSRQGTTDTQY
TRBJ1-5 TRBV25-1 ASNDVNRSNQPQH
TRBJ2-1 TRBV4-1 ASSPTTGSHNEQF
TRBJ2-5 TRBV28 ASSFGVVVQETQY
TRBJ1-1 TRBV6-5 ASKPMGQYDTEAF
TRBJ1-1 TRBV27 ASSSLGLNTEAF
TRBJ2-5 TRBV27 ASSLTVRGTQY
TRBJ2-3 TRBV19 ASSAQRTDTQY
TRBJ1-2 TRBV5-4 ASSFQGGRDYT
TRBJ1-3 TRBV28 ASSLLDRISGNTIY
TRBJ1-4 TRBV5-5 ASSLGVNEKLF
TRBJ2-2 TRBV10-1 ASSETTVANTGELF
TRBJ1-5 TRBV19 ASGPAGVVGSNQPQH
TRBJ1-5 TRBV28 ATSGGGPGQPQH
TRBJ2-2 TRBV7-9 ASSLGAGPTGELF
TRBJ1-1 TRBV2 ASSPPGEGTEAF
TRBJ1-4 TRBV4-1 ASSRQTGVNEKLF
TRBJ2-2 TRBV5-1 ASRTGLTNTGELF
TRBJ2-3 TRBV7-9 ASSRTGSTDTQY
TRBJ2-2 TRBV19 ASKGQGNTGELF
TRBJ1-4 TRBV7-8 ASRNPGQNNEKLF
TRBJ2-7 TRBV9 ASSGSGSSYEQY
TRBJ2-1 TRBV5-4 ASSLSSGGYNEQF